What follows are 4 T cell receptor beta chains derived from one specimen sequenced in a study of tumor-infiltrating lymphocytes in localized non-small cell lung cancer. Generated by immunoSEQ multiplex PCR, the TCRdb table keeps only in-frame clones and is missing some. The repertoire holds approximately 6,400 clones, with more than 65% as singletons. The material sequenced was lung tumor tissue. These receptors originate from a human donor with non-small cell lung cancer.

CDR3 sequence reads: CASLGGIKQFF. The CDR3 region has the DNA TGTGCCAGCCTTGGGGGGATTAAGCAGTTCTTC. This chain joins TRBV2 and TRBJ2-1; D is possibly TRBD2 (6 bases). Trimming took 8 bases from V and 11 from J, leaving 13 bases between them. There are 11 residues in the CDR3. CDR1 is SNHLY, CDR2 FYNNEI, per germline.

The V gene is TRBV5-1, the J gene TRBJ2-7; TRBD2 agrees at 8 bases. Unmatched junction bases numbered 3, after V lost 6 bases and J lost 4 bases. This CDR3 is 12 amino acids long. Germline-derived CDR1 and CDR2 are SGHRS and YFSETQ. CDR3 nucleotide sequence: TGCGCCAGCACCGGGAGGGGTTACGAGCAGTACTTC. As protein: CASTGRGYEQYF.

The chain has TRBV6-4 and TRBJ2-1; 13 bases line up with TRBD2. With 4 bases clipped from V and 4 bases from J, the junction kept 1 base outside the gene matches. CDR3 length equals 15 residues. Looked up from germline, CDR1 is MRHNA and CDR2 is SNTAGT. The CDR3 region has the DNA TGTGCCAGCAGTGTGGGACTAGCGGGATACAATGAGCAGTTCTTC. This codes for CASSVGLAGYNEQFF.

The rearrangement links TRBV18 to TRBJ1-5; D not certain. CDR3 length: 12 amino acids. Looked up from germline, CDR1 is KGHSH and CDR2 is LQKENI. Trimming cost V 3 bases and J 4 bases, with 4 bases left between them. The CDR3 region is CASSPTNQPQHF. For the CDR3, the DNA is TGTGCCAGCTCACCGACGAATCAGCCCCAGCATTTT.